Detailed here is one T cell receptor beta chain. The specificity of this receptor is unknown. No base-level quality is on record; no much larger clone is a single base apart. Reading the germline V gene (reference sequence) gives CDR1 SGHNT and CDR2 YYREEE. Measured from the cysteine to the phenylalanine, the CDR3 is 13 residues long. Just CDR3 DNA is preserved here, 39 bases in frame from base 1. V and J are truncated by 0 bases and 3 bases respectively, leaving an intervening sequence of 6 bases. This record belongs to a study of blood T cell repertoires in COVID-19 (dated by TCRdb to about 2020). Turning to the overall study: Samples from collaborators originated in the United States, Italy and Spain and spanned both the acute and convalescent phases of COVID-19. The material from the prospective study consisted of cDNA or gDNA derived from T cells, B-cell-depleted T cells, or PBMCs. Subjects who had been exposed to COVID-19, were actively infected with it, or had recovered from it provided the deeply sampled blood TCRbeta repertoires that made up the dataset. The repertoires were released in a freely available public database meant as a resource for research on the immune response to SARS-CoV-2. The samples were drawn from the first 160 participants of the ongoing ImmuneRACE study and from 1,254 subjects provided by 6 global collaborators. Nearly every sample came with metadata listing a de-identified subject ID, COVID-19 status, age in years and sex. Where HLA class I and class II types were available, the types were taken from metadata supplied by the sample provider, not from assay-based typing. What the work shows at the level of the full study, not this receptor alone: The quantity of clinical and demographic metadata differed by source and by participant and was supplied without curation.

Enrolling through a virtual design, the prospective study's participants ranged in age from about 18 to 100 years and lived across 20 to 30 United States geographic areas. Cohort assignment in the prospective study relied on participant-reported clinical history from a screening survey and a study questionnaire. Recovered participants in ImmuneRACE Cohort 3 were defined as having two consecutive negative NP/OP PCR tests, clearance from a healthcare professional, or resolution of symptoms. In the prospective study, mobile phlebotomists collected whole blood, serum and a nasopharyngeal or oropharyngeal swab from each participant. Additional blood draws and questionnaires over an approximately 2-month period could optionally be provided by prospective study participants. Before DNA extraction, prospective study blood samples were shipped either frozen or at room temperature. TCRbeta CDR3 regions were amplified from genomic DNA using the immunoSEQ Assay, a bias-controlled multiplex PCR. The study's own analysis went as follows. Within the assay, amplification of reference gene primers was used to estimate how many nucleated cells each sample contained. To quantify the absolute abundance of each unique TCRbeta CDR3 rearrangement, sequence reads were collapsed and filtered. For each sample, productive Simpson clonality was calculated as the square root of Simpson's diversity index over productive rearrangements. In TCRdb, the immuneACCESS table is reduced to in-frame sequences with V and J assigned. These tables do not hold every clone; where another copy was compared, an unresolved V gene accounts for under half, and the others remain unexplained. That table gives V, J and clone size, and the DNA gave D and trimming. The table for this sample lists fewer than 500,000 clones; approximately 87% of them were counted only once. Roughly 1.4% of the sample lies in the top ten.

Recombination joined TRBV5-4 with TRBJ1-1, with no reliable assignment of the D segment. The origin of this receptor is a man aged 30 to 39 who had recovered from COVID-19. Sequencing was performed on PBMCs or T cells enriched from blood (not recorded which). The sequenced DNA is TGTGCCAGCAGCTTGGGGCATTACACTGAAGCTTTCTTT. It codes for CASSLGHYTEAFF. Reference TRBV5-4 and TRBJ1-1 proteins supply the regions before and after the CDR3; the full variable domain is: ETGVTQSPTHLIKTRGQQVTLRCSSQSGHNTVSWYQQALGQGPQFIFQYYREEENGRGNFPPRFSGLQFPNYSSELNVNALELDDSALYLCASSLGHYTEAFFGQGTRLTVV.